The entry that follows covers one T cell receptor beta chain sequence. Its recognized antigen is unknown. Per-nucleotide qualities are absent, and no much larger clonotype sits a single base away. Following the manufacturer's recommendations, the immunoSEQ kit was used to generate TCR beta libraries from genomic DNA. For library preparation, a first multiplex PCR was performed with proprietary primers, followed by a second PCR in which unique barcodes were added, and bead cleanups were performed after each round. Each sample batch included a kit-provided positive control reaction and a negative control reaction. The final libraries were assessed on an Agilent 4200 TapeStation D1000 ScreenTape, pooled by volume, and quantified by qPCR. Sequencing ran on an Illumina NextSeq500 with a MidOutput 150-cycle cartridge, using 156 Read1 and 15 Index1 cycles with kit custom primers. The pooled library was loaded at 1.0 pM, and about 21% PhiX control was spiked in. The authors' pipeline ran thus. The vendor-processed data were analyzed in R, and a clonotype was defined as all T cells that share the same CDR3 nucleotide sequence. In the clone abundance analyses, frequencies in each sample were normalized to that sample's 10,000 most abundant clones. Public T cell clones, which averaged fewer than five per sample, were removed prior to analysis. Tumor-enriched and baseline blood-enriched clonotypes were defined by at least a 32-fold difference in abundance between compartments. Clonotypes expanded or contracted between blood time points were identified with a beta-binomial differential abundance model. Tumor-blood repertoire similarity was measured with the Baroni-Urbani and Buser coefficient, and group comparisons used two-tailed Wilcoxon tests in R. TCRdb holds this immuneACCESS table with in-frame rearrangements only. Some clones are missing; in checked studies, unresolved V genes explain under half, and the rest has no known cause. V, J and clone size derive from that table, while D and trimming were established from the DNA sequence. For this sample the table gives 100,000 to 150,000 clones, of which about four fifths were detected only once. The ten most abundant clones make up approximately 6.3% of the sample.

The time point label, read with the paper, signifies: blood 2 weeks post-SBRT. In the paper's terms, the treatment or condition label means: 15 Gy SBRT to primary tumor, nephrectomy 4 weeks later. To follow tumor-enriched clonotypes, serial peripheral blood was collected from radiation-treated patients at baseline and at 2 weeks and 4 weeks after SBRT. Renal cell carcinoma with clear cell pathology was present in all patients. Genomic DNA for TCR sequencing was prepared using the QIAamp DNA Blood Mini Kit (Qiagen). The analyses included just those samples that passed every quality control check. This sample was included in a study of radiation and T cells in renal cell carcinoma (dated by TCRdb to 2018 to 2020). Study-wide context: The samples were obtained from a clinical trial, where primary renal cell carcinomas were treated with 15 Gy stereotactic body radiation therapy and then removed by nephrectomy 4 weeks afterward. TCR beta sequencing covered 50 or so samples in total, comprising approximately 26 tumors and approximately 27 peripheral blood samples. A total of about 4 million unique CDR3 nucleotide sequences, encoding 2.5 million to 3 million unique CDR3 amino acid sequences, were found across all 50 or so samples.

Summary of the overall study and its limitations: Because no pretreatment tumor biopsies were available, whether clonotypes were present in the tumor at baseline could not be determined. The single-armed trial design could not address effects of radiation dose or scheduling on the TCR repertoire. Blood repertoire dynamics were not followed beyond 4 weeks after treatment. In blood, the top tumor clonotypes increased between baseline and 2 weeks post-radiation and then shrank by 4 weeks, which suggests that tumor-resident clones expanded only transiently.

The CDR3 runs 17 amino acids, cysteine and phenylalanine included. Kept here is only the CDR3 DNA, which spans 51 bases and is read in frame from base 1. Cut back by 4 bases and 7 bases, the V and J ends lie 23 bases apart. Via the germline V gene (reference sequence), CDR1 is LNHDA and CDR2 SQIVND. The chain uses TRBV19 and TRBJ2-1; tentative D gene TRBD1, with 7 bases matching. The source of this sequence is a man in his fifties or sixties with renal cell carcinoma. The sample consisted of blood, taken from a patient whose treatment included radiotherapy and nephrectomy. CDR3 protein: CASSSLYRGRGGNEQFF. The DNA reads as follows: TGTGCCAGTAGTAGTCTTTACAGGGGACGGGGAGGAAATGAGCAGTTCTTC. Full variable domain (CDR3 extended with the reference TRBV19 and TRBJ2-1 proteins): DGGITQSPKYLFRKEGQNVTLSCEQNLNHDAMYWYRQDPGQGLRLIYYSQIVNDFQKGDIAEGYSVSREKKESFPLTVTSAQKNPTAFYLCASSSLYRGRGGNEQFFGPGTRLTVL.